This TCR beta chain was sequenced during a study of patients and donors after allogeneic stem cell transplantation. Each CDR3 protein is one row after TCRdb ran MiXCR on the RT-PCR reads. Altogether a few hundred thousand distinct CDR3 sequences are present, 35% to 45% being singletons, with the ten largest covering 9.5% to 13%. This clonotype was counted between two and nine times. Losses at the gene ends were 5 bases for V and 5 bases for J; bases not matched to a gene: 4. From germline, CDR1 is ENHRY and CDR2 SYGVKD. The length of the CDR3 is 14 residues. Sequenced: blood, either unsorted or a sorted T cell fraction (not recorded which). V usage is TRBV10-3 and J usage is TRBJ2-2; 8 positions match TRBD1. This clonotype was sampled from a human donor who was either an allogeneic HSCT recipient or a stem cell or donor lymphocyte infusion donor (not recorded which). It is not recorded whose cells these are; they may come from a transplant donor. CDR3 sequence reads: CAISQGAPTGELFF. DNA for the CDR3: TGTGCCATCAGTCAGGGGGCGCCGACCGGGGAGCTGTTTTTT.